The 4 T cell receptor beta chains below all came from one sample that was sequenced in a study of blood T cell repertoires in COVID-19. Profiling relied on immunoSEQ multiplex PCR, and the TCRdb table lists in-frame clones only, not all of them. This sample yields fewer than 150,000 clones, of which approximately 83% are seen a single time; 15% to 20% belongs to the top ten. Sequenced input: peripheral blood. The receptor source for this set is a woman between 45 and 60 years old who had recovered from COVID-19.

The gene calls are TRBV2 and TRBJ2-2; weak D call: TRBD2 (6 bases). The germline gives CDR1 SNHLY, CDR2 FYNNEI. The V gene lost 6 bases and the J gene lost 6 bases, with 11 bases spanning the gap. This CDR3 is 13 amino acids long. In DNA, the CDR3 is TGTGCCAGCAGCCCGGAGGGCGCCGGGGAGCTGTTTTTT. Residues: CASSPEGAGELFF. Supplemented by reference TRBV2 and TRBJ2-2, the full variable domain reads EPEVTQTPSHQVTQMGQEVILRCVPISNHLYFYWYRQILGQKVEFLVSFYNNEISEKSEIFDDQFSVERPDGSNFTLKIRSTKLEDSAMYFCASSPEGAGELFFGEGSRLTVL.

The V gene is TRBV5-1, the J gene TRBJ1-4; 7 nucleotides match TRBD1. V trimming: 3 bases; J trimming: 2 bases; junction bases outside the gene matches: 1. CDR3 size: 14 residues. CDR1 is SGHRS, CDR2 YFSETQ, per germline. CDR3 coding DNA: TGCGCCAGCAGCTGGGGACAGACTAATGAAAAACTGTTTTTT. Translating it yields CASSWGQTNEKLFF. The whole variable domain, remainder taken from reference TRBV5-1 and TRBJ1-4, is KAGVTQTPRYLIKTRGQQVTLSCSPISGHRSVSWYQQTPGQGLQFLFEYFSETQRNKGNFPGRFSGRQFSNSRSEMNVSTLELGDSALYLCASSWGQTNEKLFFGSGTQLSVL.

The rearrangement links TRBV6-5 to TRBJ1-1; the D gene is possibly TRBD1 (6 bases). The CDR3 has 15 amino acids. Germline V gives CDR1 MNHEY, CDR2 SVGAGI. V lost 5 bases and J lost 0, with 13 bases in between. CDR3 DNA sequence: TGTGCCAGCAGTACCCTGACAGGATTGAACACTGAAGCTTTCTTT. This sequence encodes CASSTLTGLNTEAFF.

The J gene is TRBJ1-5, the V gene TRBV6-5; perhaps TRBD1 as D (6 bases). The CDR3 totals 13 residues. Trimming left V 5 bases short and J 6 bases short, with 11 bases between. CDR1 MNHEY and CDR2 SVGAGI come from the germline V gene. The CDR3 sequence is CASSRGGAQPQHF. Here the CDR3 DNA reads TGTGCCAGCAGTCGGGGGGGGGCTCAGCCCCAGCATTTT.